One TCR beta chain is described in this entry. What it binds is not known. The source of the sample is a study of cytomegalovirus exposure and HLA in healthy donors. Whole-study results and caveats: Researchers catalogued 160 or so TCR beta chains as cytomegalovirus-associated. In all likelihood, a cluster of highly shared sequence variants was a sequencing artifact.

V gave up 5 bases and J gave up 3 bases; unmatched junction bases: 7. The CDR3 length is 15 residues. The germline gives CDR1 PRHDT, CDR2 FYEKMQ (reference sequence). Researchers ran the PCR with 60 Vbeta and 13 Jbeta primers. Method: immunoSEQ multiplex PCR; TCRdb's copy keeps in-frame clones and lacks some. Counted here are some 130,000 clones, 75% to 85% occurring once; the ten biggest clones make up roughly 1.2%. V gene TRBV13 combines with J gene TRBJ1-3; 7 bases are shared with TRBD1. The sequencing sample was made of PBMCs. This TCR was sampled from a girl aged 2-10 years in good health and CMV-seronegative. The CDR3 spells CASSRTGAGGNTIYF. CDR3 sequence (DNA): TGTGCCAGCAGCCGTACAGGGGCTGGTGGAAACACCATATATTTT.